The clone carrying this TCR beta chain was found once. What it binds is not known. The length of the CDR3 is 11 residues. CDR1 and CDR2 from the germline V gene are SGDLS and YYNGEE. V was trimmed by 1 base and J by 6 bases, leaving 3 bases between them. The data originate from a study of siplizumab effects on memory and regulatory T cells. Method: immunoSEQ multiplex PCR; TCRdb's copy keeps in-frame clones and lacks some. The sample records 100,000 or so clones, roughly 94% being singletons. Findings of the study overall: No more than a minor fraction of alloreactive clones could be traced back to unstimulated subsets.

The source is a human donor in good health. The sequenced material came from Tregs sorted from blood. This rearrangement joins TRBV9 to TRBJ2-3; unclear D gene. Written as DNA, the CDR3 is TGTGCCAGCAGCGTACGGGATACGCAGTATTTT. This encodes CASSVRDTQYF. The full variable domain, its missing parts supplied by reference TRBV9 and TRBJ2-3, is DSGVTQTPKHLITATGQRVTLRCSPRSGDLSVYWYQQSLDQGLQFLIQYYNGEERAKGNILERFSAQQFPDLHSELNLSSLELGDSALYFCASSVRDTQYFGPGTRLTVL.